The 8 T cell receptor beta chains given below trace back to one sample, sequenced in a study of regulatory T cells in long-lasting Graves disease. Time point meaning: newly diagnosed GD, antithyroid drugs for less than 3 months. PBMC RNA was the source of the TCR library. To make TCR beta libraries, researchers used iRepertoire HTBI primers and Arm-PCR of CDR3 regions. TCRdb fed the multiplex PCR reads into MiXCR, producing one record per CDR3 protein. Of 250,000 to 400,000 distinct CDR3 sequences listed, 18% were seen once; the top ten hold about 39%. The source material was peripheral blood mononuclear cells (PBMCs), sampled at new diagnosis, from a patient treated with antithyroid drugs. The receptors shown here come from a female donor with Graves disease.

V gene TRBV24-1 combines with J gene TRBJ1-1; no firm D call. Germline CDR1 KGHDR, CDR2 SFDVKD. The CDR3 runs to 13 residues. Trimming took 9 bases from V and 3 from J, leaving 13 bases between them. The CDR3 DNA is TGTGCCACCGGTGTTGGGCGTGACACTGAAGCTTTCTTT. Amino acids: CATGVGRDTEAFF.

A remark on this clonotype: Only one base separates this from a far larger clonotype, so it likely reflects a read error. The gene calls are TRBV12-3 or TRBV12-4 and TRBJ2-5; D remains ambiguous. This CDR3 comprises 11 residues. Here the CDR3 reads CASSLGGAQHF. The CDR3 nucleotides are TGTGCCAGCAGTTTAGGCGGAGCCCAGCACTTC.

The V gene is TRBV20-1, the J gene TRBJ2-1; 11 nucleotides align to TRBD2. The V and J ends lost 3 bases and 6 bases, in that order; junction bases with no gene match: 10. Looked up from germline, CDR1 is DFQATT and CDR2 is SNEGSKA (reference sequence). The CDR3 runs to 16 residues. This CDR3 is CSASDFSGRAGNEQFF. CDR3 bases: TGCAGTGCTAGTGATTTTAGCGGGAGGGCCGGCAATGAGCAGTTCTTC.

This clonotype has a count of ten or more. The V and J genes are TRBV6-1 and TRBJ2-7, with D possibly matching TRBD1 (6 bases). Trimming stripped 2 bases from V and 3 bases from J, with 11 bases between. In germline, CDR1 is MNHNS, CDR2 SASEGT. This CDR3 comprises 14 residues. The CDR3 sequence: CASSEIRGVYEQYF. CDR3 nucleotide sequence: TGTGCCAGCAGTGAAATCAGGGGCGTCTACGAGCAGTACTTC.

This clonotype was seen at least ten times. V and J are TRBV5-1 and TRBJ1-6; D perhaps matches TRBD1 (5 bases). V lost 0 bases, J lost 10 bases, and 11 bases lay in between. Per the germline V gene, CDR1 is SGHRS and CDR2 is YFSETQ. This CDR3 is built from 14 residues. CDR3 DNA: TGCGCCAGCAGCTTGGTGGTCGGGGACTCACCCCTCCACTTT. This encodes CASSLVVGDSPLHF.

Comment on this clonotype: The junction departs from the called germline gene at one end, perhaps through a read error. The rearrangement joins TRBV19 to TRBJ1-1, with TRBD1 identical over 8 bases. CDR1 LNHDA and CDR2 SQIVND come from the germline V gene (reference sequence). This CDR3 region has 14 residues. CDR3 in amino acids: CAGSNGQGNTEAFF. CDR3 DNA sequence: TGTGCCGGTAGTAACGGACAGGGTAACACTGAAGCTTTCTTT.

The CDR3 DNA is TGTGCCTTCGCTACTAGCGGGAGGGGGGATACGCAGTATTTT. Amino acids: CAFATSGRGDTQYF. This rearrangement joins TRBV30 to TRBJ2-3, with TRBD2 identical over 13 bases. CDR1 GTSNPN and CDR2 SVGIG come from the germline V gene (reference sequence). CDR3 size: 14 residues. V gave up 7 bases and J gave up 6 bases; unmatched junction bases: 7. The full variable domain, completed using reference TRBV30 and TRBJ2-3, is SQTIHQWPATLVQPVGSPLSLECTVEGTSNPNLYWYRQAAGRGLQLLFYSVGIGQISSEVPQNLSASRPQDRQFILSSKKLLLSDSGFYLCAFATSGRGDTQYFGPGTRLTVL.

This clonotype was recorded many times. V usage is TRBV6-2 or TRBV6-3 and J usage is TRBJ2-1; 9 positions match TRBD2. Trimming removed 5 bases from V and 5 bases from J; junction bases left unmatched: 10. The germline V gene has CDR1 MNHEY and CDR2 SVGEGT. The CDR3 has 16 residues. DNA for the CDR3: TGTGCCAGCAGTGAATTGGGGATAGCGGGGGACAATGAGCAGTTCTTC. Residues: CASSELGIAGDNEQFF.